This T cell receptor beta chain was profiled in a study of blood T cells in healthy people across ages. In the study overall: Per two T cells, template switching captured roughly one barcoded beta molecule.

General study results and limits: No one knew whether donors had CMV, which possibly confounded expanded clonotype changes. Diversity was higher, and naive CD4+ cells more numerous, in long-lived donors than in aged donors.

Trimming removed 5 bases at V and 8 bases at J, with 15 bases between. The CDR3 is 13 residues long. The germline V gene has CDR1 SEHNR and CDR2 FQNEAQ (reference sequence). A second PCR of roughly 7 to 11 cycles used a sample-barcoded 5' primer and a J-beta primer mix. TCRdb ran MiXCR on the 5' RACE reads and lists one entry per CDR3 protein. The top ten hold around an eighth of the sample, which has approximately 900,000 distinct CDR3 sequences, around 48% seen once. Details on this clonotype: The antigen remains undetermined.

It was ten milliliters of peripheral blood that were drawn from each donor. The chain recombines TRBV7-9 with TRBJ1-2; a weak D match, TRBD1 (5 bases). Sequenced input: blood. This TCR was recovered from a man aged 30 to 45 in good health. CDR3 in DNA: TGTGCCAGCAGCCCCATGGGGGGGGACGGCTACACCTTC. Protein: CASSPMGGDGYTF.